Below, 8 T cell receptor beta chains from the same sample are listed, as sequenced in a study of blood T cells in healthy people across ages. Primers used in a second PCR of about 7 to 11 cycles were a sample-barcoded 5' primer and a J-beta primer mix. TCRdb reprocessed the 5' RACE reads via MiXCR and lists one record per CDR3 protein. In the table there are about 1.6 million distinct CDR3 sequences, almost 35% of which are singletons. Sequencing input: blood. The receptors originated from a woman aged 25-40 years in good health.

This clonotype showed up just a few times. The rearrangement uses TRBV12-3 or TRBV12-4 and TRBJ1-2, with TRBD1 as a possible D gene (5 bases). Trimming removed 3 bases from V and 4 bases from J, with 12 bases in between. The CDR3 length is 14 residues. In nucleotides, the CDR3 is TGTGCCAGCAGTTTGGGGGGGGATCTCTATGGCTACACCTTC. Its translation is CASSLGGDLYGYTF.

This clonotype was picked up a small number of times. J is TRBJ2-1 and V is TRBV6-1; 11 nucleotides line up with TRBD1. This CDR3 spans 17 amino acids. Trimming cost V 6 bases and J 4 bases; bases outside gene matches: 11. CDR1 is MNHNS, CDR2 SASEGT, per germline. In DNA form, the CDR3 reads TGTGCCAGCAGCGAATCCTCCGGGACAGGGGGGTACAATGAGCAGTTCTTC. Translated: CASSESSGTGGYNEQFF.

This chain's CDR3 is CAISAGLAYEQYF. CDR3 DNA sequence: TGTGCCATCAGTGCGGGACTAGCCTACGAGCAGTACTTC. The rearrangement uses TRBV10-3 and TRBJ2-7; 8 nucleotides agree with TRBD2. The CDR3 loop spans 13 amino acids. Germline CDR1 reads ENHRY; CDR2 reads SYGVKD. After removal of 4 bases from V and 2 bases from J, the junction contained 1 base not matched to a gene.

On this clonotype: At one end the junction does not follow the germline gene, possibly because of a read error. V gene TRBV11-2 combines with J gene TRBJ2-3; 13 bases agree with TRBD2. Germline V gene lookup returns CDR1 SGHAT and CDR2 FQNNGV. CDR3 length equals 16 residues. CDR3 DNA: TGTGCCAGCAGCTTGACTAGCGGGGGGTACACAGGTACGCAGTATTTT. It codes for CASSLTSGGYTGTQYF.

This chain connects TRBV28 to TRBJ1-6; unclear D gene. Germline V gene lookup returns CDR1 MDHEN and CDR2 SYDVKM. The CDR3 spans 14 residues. V dropped 8 bases and J dropped 3 bases, with 11 bases sitting between them. CDR3 region: CASFQSGYNSPLHF. The CDR3 DNA sequence: TGTGCCAGCTTCCAATCAGGCTATAATTCACCCCTCCACTTT.

This clonotype was counted a few times. This chain joins TRBV4-2 and TRBJ2-1; D ambiguous. Germline V gene data show CDR1 as LGHNA and CDR2 as YNFKEQ. Trimming cost V 6 bases and J 8 bases, with 17 bases left between them. The CDR3 has 14 amino acids. CDR3 nucleotide sequence: TGTGCCAGCAGGCATCTAGGATCCGGCCATGAGCAGTTCTTC. Its protein product is CASRHLGSGHEQFF.

The chain combines TRBV5-1 with TRBJ2-3, with TRBD2 matching over 11 bases. After removal of 1 base from V and 5 bases from J, the junction contained 12 bases not matched to a gene. The CDR3 sequence is 18 residues long. CDR1 and CDR2 from the germline V gene are SGHRS and YFSETQ. In nucleotides, the CDR3 is TGCGCCAGCAGCTTGAATAGCGGGGGGGCCCTAGGGGAAGATACGCAGTATTTT. Protein: CASSLNSGGALGEDTQYF.

The V call is TRBV2, the J call TRBJ2-1; 9 nucleotides agree with TRBD2. Trimming removed 5 bases from V and 6 bases from J; junction bases left unmatched: 8. The length of the CDR3 is 15 residues. Germline V CDR1 and CDR2: SNHLY, FYNNEI. Here the CDR3 reads CASSLAGEWCNEQFF. Written as DNA, the CDR3 is TGTGCCAGCAGTTTAGCGGGAGAATGGTGCAATGAGCAGTTCTTC. Using reference TRBV2 and TRBJ2-1 for the parts outside the CDR3, the full variable domain is EPEVTQTPSHQVTQMGQEVILRCVPISNHLYFYWYRQILGQKVEFLVSFYNNEISEKSEIFDDQFSVERPDGSNFTLKIRSTKLEDSAMYFCASSLAGEWCNEQFFGPGTRLTVL.